These T cell receptor beta chains were read from a single sample in a study of T-cell reconstitution after alpha-beta-depleted transplantation in children. TCRdb fed the PCR reads into MiXCR, producing one record per CDR3 protein. The sample contains about 290,000 distinct CDR3 sequences, around 10% of which appear only once. The source material was PBMCs, sampled before TCRalphabeta/CD19-depleted stem cell transplant. Every receptor here comes from a boy under two years old with acute myeloid leukemia, due to receive a stem cell transplant. CDR3s include the opening cysteine and the closing phenylalanine or tryptophan. The order of the fields is CDR3 length, J gene, D gene, clone size, V gene, CDR3 DNA, CDR3 protein. A D gene is named only where the DNA matches it firmly. The size of a clone is reported for some rows only, either as once, few or many, or as a class for expanded clones.

15,TRBJ1-6,TRBD1,many,TRBV12-3/TRBV12-4,TGTGCCAGCAGTTCCGGACAGGGGGATAATTCACCCCTCCACTTT,CASSSGQGDNSPLHF
14,TRBJ1-2,TRBD1,-,TRBV20-1,TGCAGTGCTAGAGGACAGGGAGATAACTATGGCTACACCTTC,CSARGQGDNYGYTF
12,TRBJ1-1,-,many,TRBV28,TGTGCCAGCAGTTTTATGAACACTGAAGCTTTCTTT,CASSFMNTEAFF
15,TRBJ2-5,TRBD1,-,TRBV3-1,TGTGCCAGCAGCCAAGATGGGACAGGGGTCGAGACCCAGTACTTC,CASSQDGTGVETQYF
14,TRBJ1-1,-,many,TRBV28,TGTGCCAGCAGTTTAACCCGGGACCGTCTGGAAGCTTTCTTT,CASSLTRDRLEAFF
15,TRBJ2-1,TRBD1,many,TRBV25-1,TGTGCCAGCAGTGAGACGGGGACAGGGCGCGTGGGGCAGTTCTTC,CASSETGTGRVGQFF
12,TRBJ2-3,-,many,TRBV7-9,TGTGCCAGCAGCTTCGCCTCTGATACGCAGTATTTT,CASSFASDTQYF
16,TRBJ2-3,TRBD2,many,TRBV9,TGTGCCAGCAGCGTAGGGGTAGCGGGAGGGCCAGATACGCAGTATTTT,CASSVGVAGGPDTQYF
17,TRBJ2-1,TRBD2,many,TRBV23-1,TGCGCCAGCAGGCAGCGGGGACTACAATGGGAGGGGAATGAGCAGTTCTTC,CASRQRGLQWEGNEQFF
16,TRBJ1-2,TRBD1,few,TRBV9,TGTGCCAGCAGCGTAGGAAACAGGGGGCAAGACTATGGCTACACCTTC,CASSVGNRGQDYGYTF
17,TRBJ2-2,-,many,TRBV7-2,TGTGCCAGCAGCTTAGAGTCCTACAGGGTTAACACCGGGGAGCTGTTTTTT,CASSLESYRVNTGELFF
17,TRBJ1-5,-,many,TRBV5-5,TGTGCCAGCAGCTTCAGCGGGTCCCCTCTCATGGTTCAGCCCCAGCATTTT,CASSFSGSPLMVQPQHF
16,TRBJ2-3,-,few,TRBV5-1,TGCGCCAGCAGCTTGACAGGGTCGTATAGCACAGATACGCAGTATTTT,CASSLTGSYSTDTQYF
17,TRBJ1-4,-,many,TRBV28,TGTGCCAGCACCAAGTTATATCTATCAGAGAGTAATGAAAAACTGTTTTTT,CASTKLYLSESNEKLFF
15,TRBJ2-5,-,few,TRBV12-3/TRBV12-4,TGTGCCAGCAGTTTGGCGGGGCTGTACCAAGAGACCCAGTACTTC,CASSLAGLYQETQYF
13,TRBJ2-7,-,many,TRBV21-1,TGTGCCGGCCCTGCGGGGACCAACTACGAGCAGTACTTC,CAGPAGTNYEQYF
17,TRBJ2-2,-,many,TRBV11-2,TGTGCCAGCAGCCCCCACGGAGCGGGTGGATGGACCGGGGAGCTGTTTTTT,CASSPHGAGGWTGELFF
16,TRBJ2-1,TRBD2,many,TRBV28,TGTGCCAGCAGTTACCTTGCGGGGGGCTCCTACAATGAGCAGTTCTTC,CASSYLAGGSYNEQFF
17,TRBJ2-5,TRBD2,many,TRBV27,TGTGCCAGCAGTCCGGGACTAGCGGGAGGCGGATTAGAGACCCAGTACTTC,CASSPGLAGGGLETQYF
15,TRBJ1-6,TRBD1,many,TRBV12-3/TRBV12-4,TGTGCCAGCAGTTTCCAGACAGGGAGGGATTCACCCCTCCACTTT,CASSFQTGRDSPLHF
17,TRBJ1-1,-,many,TRBV18,TGTGCCAGCTCACCACTTGCGGCAGGGGTTCTCTATACTGAAGCTTTCTTT,CASSPLAAGVLYTEAFF
15,TRBJ2-5,-,many,TRBV12-3/TRBV12-4,TGTGCCAGCAGTCTCGTCATGGGAGCCCGAGAGACCCAGTACTTC,CASSLVMGARETQYF
12,TRBJ1-2,-,many,TRBV20-1,TGCAGTGCGAGGGATCCTAGGGGGGGCTACACCTTC,CSARDPRGGYTF
15,TRBJ2-2,TRBD2,many,TRBV16,TGTGCCAGCAGCCAACGGGGAGGGACCAACGGGGAGCTGTTTTTT,CASSQRGGTNGELFF
14,TRBJ1-2,TRBD1,many,TRBV20-1,TGCAGTGCTAGAGCTTCAGGACAGGCGTATGGCTACACCTTC,CSARASGQAYGYTF
15,TRBJ2-5,TRBD2,few,TRBV6-2/TRBV6-3,TGTGCCAGCAGACCATTTACGCCCGGGAGGGGGACCCAGTACTTC,CASRPFTPGRGTQYF
18,TRBJ2-1,TRBD2,few,TRBV24-1,TGTGCCACCAGTGAGATAGCGGGAGGAACCCCTACCACCAATGAGCAGTTCTTC,CATSEIAGGTPTTNEQFF
15,TRBJ2-7,-,few,TRBV7-9,TGTGCCAGCAGCTTAAGCCTCGACTCCTCCTACGAGCAGTACTTC,CASSLSLDSSYEQYF
13,TRBJ2-3,-,-,TRBV7-8,TGTGCCAGCAGCTCCTCTTCGGTAGATACGCAGTATTTT,CASSSSSVDTQYF
14,TRBJ2-2,-,many,TRBV7-2,TGTGCCAGCAGCGGAGGACTACTCACCGGGGAGCTGTTTTTT,CASSGGLLTGELFF
13,TRBJ1-4,-,many,TRBV28,TGTGCCAGCAGGAAAACCGTGGGGGAAAAACTGTTTTTT,CASRKTVGEKLFF
11,TRBJ2-3,-,many,TRBV7-8,TGTGCCAGCAGCCCCTCGAATACGCAGTATTTT,CASSPSNTQYF
18,TRBJ2-2,TRBD2,many,TRBV7-6,TGTGCCAGCAGCCTCATCCCCGTAGCGGGAGGGGACACCGGGGAGCTGTTTTTT,CASSLIPVAGGDTGELFF
14,TRBJ2-3,-,many,TRBV4-3,TGCGCCAGCAGCCAAGACGCAGCTGTAGATACGCAGTATTTT,CASSQDAAVDTQYF
20,TRBJ2-3,TRBD2,many,TRBV28,TGTGCCAGCAGCCCGTTTTACGCGGGAGTTAAGGGCACAGTTGCAGATACGCAGTATTTT,CASSPFYAGVKGTVADTQYF
17,TRBJ2-6,TRBD2,-,TRBV19,TGTGCCAGTAGAGAAGCGGGAGTCCGCTCTGGGGCCAACGTCCTGACTTTC,CASREAGVRSGANVLTF
12,TRBJ2-7,-,many,TRBV7-2,TGTGCCAGCAGCTCCAACCTCTACGAGCAGTACTTC,CASSSNLYEQYF
13,TRBJ2-1,-,many,TRBV15,TGTGCCACCAGCAGAGATCACTACAATGAGCAGTTCTTC,CATSRDHYNEQFF
14,TRBJ2-3,TRBD2,many,TRBV28,TGTGCCAGCAGTCCCAGCGGGGGGGTTGGTACGCAGTATTTT,CASSPSGGVGTQYF
13,TRBJ2-2,-,-,TRBV30,TGTGCCGGCGGGCGGACGAACACCGGGGAGCTGTTTTTT,CAGGRTNTGELFF
13,TRBJ2-5,-,few,TRBV6-1,TGTGCCAGCAGTCGCAAAGAGGTGGAGACCCAGTACTTC,CASSRKEVETQYF
15,TRBJ2-2,-,many,TRBV18,TGTGCCAGCTCACCACCGGCGGGATACACCGGGGAGCTGTTTTTT,CASSPPAGYTGELFF
15,TRBJ2-2,-,many,TRBV5-1,TGCGCCAGCAGCCCCTGGGCAGGGTTCACCGGGGAGCTGTTTTTT,CASSPWAGFTGELFF
18,TRBJ2-7,TRBD2,-,TRBV12-3/TRBV12-4,TGTGCCAGCAGTTTAGCGCCGGGACTAGACACTCTCCCCTACGAGCAGTACTTC,CASSLAPGLDTLPYEQYF
14,TRBJ1-1,-,few,TRBV12-3/TRBV12-4,TGTGCCAGCAGTTTAGTGACTTCGAACACTGAAGCTTTCTTT,CASSLVTSNTEAFF
15,TRBJ2-5,TRBD2,many,TRBV27,TGTGCCAGCAGTTTATCGCTTAGCGGGAGGGAGACCCAGTACTTC,CASSLSLSGRETQYF
13,TRBJ2-3,-,many,TRBV29-1,TGCAGCGTACTCTCGACAGGCACAGATACGCAGTATTTT,CSVLSTGTDTQYF
13,TRBJ2-7,TRBD2,-,TRBV7-3,TGTGCCAGTGGGGGGTCGGGAGGGGGAGAGCAGTACTTC,CASGGSGGGEQYF
16,TRBJ2-3,TRBD2,many,TRBV4-3,TGCGCCAGCAGCCAAGATCGCGGGAGGTCCACAGATACGCAGTATTTT,CASSQDRGRSTDTQYF
13,TRBJ2-7,TRBD1,many,TRBV29-1,TGCAGCGTTGAGGGGACAGGGTCAGGGGAGCAGTACTTC,CSVEGTGSGEQYF
14,TRBJ2-5,-,-,TRBV5-1,TGCGCCAGCAGCCCGATGCGGGCGAAAGAGACCCAGTACTTC,CASSPMRAKETQYF